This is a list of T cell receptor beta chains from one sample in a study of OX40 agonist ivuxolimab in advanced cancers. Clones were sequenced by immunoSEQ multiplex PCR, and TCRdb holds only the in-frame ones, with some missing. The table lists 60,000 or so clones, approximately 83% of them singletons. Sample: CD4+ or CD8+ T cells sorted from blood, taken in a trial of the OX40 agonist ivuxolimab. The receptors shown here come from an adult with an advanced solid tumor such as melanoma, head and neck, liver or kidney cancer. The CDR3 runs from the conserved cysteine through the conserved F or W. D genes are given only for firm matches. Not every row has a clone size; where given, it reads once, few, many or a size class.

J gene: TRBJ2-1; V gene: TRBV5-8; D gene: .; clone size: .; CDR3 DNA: TGTGCCAGCAGCTTGTCGGGCACATTTTACTACAATGAGCAGTTCTTC; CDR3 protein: CASSLSGTFYYNEQFF
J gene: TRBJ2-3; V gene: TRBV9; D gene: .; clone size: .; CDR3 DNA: TGTGCCAGCAGCGGACTAGTGGGTGAAGGGGATACGCAGTATTTT; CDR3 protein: CASSGLVGEGDTQYF
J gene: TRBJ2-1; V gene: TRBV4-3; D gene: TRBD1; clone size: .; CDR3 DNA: TGCGCCAGCAGCCAAGACGTCAGGGACAGGGGGCTAAGGGAGCAGTTCTTC; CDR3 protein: CASSQDVRDRGLREQFF
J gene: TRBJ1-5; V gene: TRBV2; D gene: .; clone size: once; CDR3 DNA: TGTGCCAGCACCGGCAGGGTTACTAGCAATCAGCCCCAGCATTTT; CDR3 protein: CASTGRVTSNQPQHF
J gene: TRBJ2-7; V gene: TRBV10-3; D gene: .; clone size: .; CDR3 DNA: TGTGCCATCAGTGAGGGACAGCTCTACGAGCAGTACTTC; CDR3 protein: CAISEGQLYEQYF
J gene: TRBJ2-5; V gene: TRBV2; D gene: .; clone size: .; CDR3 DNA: TGTGCCAGCAACCCTAACCAAGAGACCCAGTACTTC; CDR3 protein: CASNPNQETQYF
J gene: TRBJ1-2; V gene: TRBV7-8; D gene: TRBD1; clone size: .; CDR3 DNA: TGTGCCAGCAGCCCTAGGACAGGGGAGCCCCCTCATCGGGGCTACACCTTC; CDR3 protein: CASSPRTGEPPHRGYTF
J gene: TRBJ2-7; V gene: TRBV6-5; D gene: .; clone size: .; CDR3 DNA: TGTGCCAGCAGTTACGGCCTGAACTACGAGCAGTACTTC; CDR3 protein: CASSYGLNYEQYF
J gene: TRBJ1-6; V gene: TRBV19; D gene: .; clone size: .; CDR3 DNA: TGTGCCAGTACCTCCCCCGGGCAGGACGGGAATTCACCCCTCCACTTT; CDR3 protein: CASTSPGQDGNSPLHF
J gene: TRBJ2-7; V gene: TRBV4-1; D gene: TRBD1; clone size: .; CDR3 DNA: TGCGCCAGCAGCCAAGTTTTTAGGGACAGAAAGTACTTC; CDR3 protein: CASSQVFRDRKYF
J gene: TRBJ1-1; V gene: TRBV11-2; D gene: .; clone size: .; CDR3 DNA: TGTGCCAGCAGCGAAATGGGGGTGGAGAACACTGAAGCTTTCTTT; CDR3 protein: CASSEMGVENTEAFF
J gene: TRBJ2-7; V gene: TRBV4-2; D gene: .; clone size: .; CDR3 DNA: TGTGCCAGCAGCCAAGCTGTCTTGACGAGAGGCGAGCAGTACTTC; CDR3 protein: CASSQAVLTRGEQYF
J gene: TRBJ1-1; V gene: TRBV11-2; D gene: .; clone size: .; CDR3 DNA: TGTGCCAGCAGCTTTGGGGTCGAAGGAGACACTGAAGCTTTCTTT; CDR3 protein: CASSFGVEGDTEAFF
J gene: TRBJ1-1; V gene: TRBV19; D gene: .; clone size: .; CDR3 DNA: TGTGCCAGTAGTCTGGGGGCGCTGGGCACTGAAGCTTTCTTT; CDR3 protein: CASSLGALGTEAFF
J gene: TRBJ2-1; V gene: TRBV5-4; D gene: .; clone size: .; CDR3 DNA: TGTGCCAGCAGCCAGGCACAGGGGAGGTACAATGAGCAGTTCTTC; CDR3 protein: CASSQAQGRYNEQFF
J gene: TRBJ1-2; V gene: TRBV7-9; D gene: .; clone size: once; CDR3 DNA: TGTGCCAGCTCACCGGGTGGAGCCTATGGCTACACCTTC; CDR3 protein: CASSPGGAYGYTF
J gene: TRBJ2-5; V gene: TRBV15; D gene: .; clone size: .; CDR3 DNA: TGTGCCACCAGCGGAGTGTGGACTACCGAAGAGACCCAGTACTTC; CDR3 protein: CATSGVWTTEETQYF
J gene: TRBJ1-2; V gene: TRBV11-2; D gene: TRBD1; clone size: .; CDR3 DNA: TGTGCCAGCAGCGACTCCGGGACAGGGAACTATGGCTACACCTTC; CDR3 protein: CASSDSGTGNYGYTF
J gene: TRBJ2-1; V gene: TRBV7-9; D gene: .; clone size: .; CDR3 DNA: TGTGCCAGCAGCTCCCGGATTGGGGAGGTAAATGAGCAGTTCTTC; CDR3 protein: CASSSRIGEVNEQFF
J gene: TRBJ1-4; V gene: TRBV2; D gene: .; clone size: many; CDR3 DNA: TGTGCCAGCAGTGAGCCGGGACGGAGTAATGAAAAACTGTTTTTT; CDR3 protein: CASSEPGRSNEKLFF
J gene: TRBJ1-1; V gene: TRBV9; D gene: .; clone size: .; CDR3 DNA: TGTGCCAGCAGCCCAAGATATTCGAACACTGAAGCTTTCTTT; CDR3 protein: CASSPRYSNTEAFF
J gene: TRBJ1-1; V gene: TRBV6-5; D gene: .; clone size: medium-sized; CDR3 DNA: TGTGCCAGCACTAGGGTTGACGAAGGAAGGTTAGAAGCTTTCTTT; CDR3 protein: CASTRVDEGRLEAFF
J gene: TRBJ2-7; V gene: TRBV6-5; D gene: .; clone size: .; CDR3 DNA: TGTGCCAGCAGTCTCACAGGGTCCTACGAGCAGTACTTC; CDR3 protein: CASSLTGSYEQYF
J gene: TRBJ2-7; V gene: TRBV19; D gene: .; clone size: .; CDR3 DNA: TGTGCCAGTAGTCCCGGTCGTGCCTACGAGCAGTACTTC; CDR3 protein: CASSPGRAYEQYF
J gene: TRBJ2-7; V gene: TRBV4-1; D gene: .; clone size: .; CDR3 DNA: TGCGCCAGCAGCCAAGGGTCCGGGGGCTACGAGCAGTACTTC; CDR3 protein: CASSQGSGGYEQYF
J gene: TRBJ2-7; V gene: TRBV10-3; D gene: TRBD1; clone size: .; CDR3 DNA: TGTGCCATCAGTGACGGACAGGGGATAAGCTTATACGAGCAGTACTTC; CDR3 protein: CAISDGQGISLYEQYF
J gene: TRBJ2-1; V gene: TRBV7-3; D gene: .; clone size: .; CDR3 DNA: TGTGCCACCCAGGCGGCTAGTGACAATGAGCAGTTCTTC; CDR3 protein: CATQAASDNEQFF
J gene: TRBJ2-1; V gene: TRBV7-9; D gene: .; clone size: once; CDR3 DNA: TGTGCCAGCAGCTTATCGTTGGGGGGCCTTTTGAATGAGCAGTTCTTC; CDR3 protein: CASSLSLGGLLNEQFF
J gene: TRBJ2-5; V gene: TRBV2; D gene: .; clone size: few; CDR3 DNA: TGTGCCAGCAGTGACCCAGGGGGGTGGGAGACCCAGTACTTC; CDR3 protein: CASSDPGGWETQYF
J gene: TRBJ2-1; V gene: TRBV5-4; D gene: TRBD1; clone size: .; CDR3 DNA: TGTGCCAGCAGTTCCGGGACAGGGCTCTACAATGAGCAGTTCTTC; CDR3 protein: CASSSGTGLYNEQFF
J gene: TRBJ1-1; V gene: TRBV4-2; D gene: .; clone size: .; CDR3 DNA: TGTGCCAGCAGCCAACCCGCTAACAGTGCTACTGAAGCTTTCTTT; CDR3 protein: CASSQPANSATEAFF
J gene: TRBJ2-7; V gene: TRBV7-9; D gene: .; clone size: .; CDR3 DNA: TGTGCCAGCAGCTCGTTCAAGTCCTACGAGCAGTACTTC; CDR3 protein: CASSSFKSYEQYF
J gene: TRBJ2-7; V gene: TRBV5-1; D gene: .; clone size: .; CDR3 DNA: TGCGCCAGCAGCGCAGTAGGGGTTTACGAGCAGTACTTC; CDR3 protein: CASSAVGVYEQYF
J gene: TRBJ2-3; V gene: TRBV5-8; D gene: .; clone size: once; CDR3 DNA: TGTGCCAGCAGACTACCAAACACAGATACGCAGTATTTT; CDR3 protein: CASRLPNTDTQYF
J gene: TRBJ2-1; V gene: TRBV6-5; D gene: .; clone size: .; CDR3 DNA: TGTGCCAGCAGCCGGTTAGGTTTTGGAAATGAGCAGTTCTTC; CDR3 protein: CASSRLGFGNEQFF
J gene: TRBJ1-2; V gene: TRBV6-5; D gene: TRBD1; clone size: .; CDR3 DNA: TGTGCCAGCAGCCCCCGGGACAGAGCTAACTATGGCTACACCTTC; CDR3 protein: CASSPRDRANYGYTF
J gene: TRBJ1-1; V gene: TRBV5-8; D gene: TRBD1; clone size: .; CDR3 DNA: TGTGCCAGCAGCTTCGTCGTCGACAGGGGGGCGAAAGCTTTCTTT; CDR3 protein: CASSFVVDRGAKAFF
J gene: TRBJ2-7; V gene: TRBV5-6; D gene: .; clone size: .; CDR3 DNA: TGTGCCAGCAGCTTTGGAGTAACCGAGCAGTACTTC; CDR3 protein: CASSFGVTEQYF
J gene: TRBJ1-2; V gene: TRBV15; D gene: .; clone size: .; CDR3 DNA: TGTGCCACCCAAACAGGGAGGGGGGCGAACTATGGCTACACCTTC; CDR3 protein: CATQTGRGANYGYTF
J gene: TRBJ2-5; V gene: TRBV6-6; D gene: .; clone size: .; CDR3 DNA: TGTGCCAGCAGTTACTCGATGTTGGAGACCCAGTACTTC; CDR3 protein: CASSYSMLETQYF
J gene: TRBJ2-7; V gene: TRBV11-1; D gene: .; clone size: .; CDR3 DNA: TGTGCCAGCAGCTTAGTGGTTCCGGGGGAGCAGTACTTC; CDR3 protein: CASSLVVPGEQYF
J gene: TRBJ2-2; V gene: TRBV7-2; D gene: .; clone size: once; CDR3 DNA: TGTGCCAGCAGCTTAGGATCCGGGGAGCTGTTTTTT; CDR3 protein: CASSLGSGELFF
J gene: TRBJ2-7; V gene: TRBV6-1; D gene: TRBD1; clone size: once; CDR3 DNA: TGTGCCAGCAGTGTTGGGGCAGGGGGCCTCTACGAGCAGTACTTC; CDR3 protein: CASSVGAGGLYEQYF
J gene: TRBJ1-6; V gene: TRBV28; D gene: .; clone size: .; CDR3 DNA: TGTGCCAGCAGCCCCTGGGGGAGTTCACCCCTCCACTTT; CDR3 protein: CASSPWGSSPLHF
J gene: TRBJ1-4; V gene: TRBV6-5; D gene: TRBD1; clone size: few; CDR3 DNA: TGTGCCAGCAGTGCTTGGACAGGGAATGAAAAACTGTTTTTT; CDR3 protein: CASSAWTGNEKLFF
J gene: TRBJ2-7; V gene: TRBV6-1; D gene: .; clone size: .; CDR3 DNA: TGTGCCAGCAGACAGGGTACCTACGAGCAGTACTTC; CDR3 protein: CASRQGTYEQYF
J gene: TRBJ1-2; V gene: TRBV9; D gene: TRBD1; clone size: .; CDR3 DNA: TGTGCCAGCAGCGCCGGACAGGGGGGCTTGTGGGGCTACACCTTC; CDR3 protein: CASSAGQGGLWGYTF
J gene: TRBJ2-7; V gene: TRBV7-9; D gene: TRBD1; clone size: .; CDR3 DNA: TGTGCCAGCAGCCCACGCCGGGACAGGGGCATCTACGAGCAGTACTTC; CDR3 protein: CASSPRRDRGIYEQYF
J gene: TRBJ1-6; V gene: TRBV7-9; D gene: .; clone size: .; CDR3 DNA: TGTGCCAGCAGCGGGACGGGGCTTCGCTCCTATAATTCACCCCTCCACTTT; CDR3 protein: CASSGTGLRSYNSPLHF
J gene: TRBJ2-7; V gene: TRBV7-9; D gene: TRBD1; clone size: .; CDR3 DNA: TGTGCCAGCAGCTTAGGGGACAGGTGGAACGAGCAGTACTTC; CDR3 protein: CASSLGDRWNEQYF
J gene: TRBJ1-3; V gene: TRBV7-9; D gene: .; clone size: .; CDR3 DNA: TGTGCCAGCAGCCGACCACGGGGTTACGGAAACACCATATATTTT; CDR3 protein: CASSRPRGYGNTIYF
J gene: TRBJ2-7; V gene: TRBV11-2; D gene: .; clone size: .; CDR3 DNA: TGTGCCAGCAGCTCGGACGGGCCCTACGAGCAGTACTTC; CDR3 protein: CASSSDGPYEQYF
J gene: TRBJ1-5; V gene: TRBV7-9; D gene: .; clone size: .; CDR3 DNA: TGTGCCAGCAGTCCCAGTATCGGGGGTCAGCCCCAGCATTTT; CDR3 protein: CASSPSIGGQPQHF
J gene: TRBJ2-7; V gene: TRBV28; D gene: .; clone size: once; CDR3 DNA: TGTGCCAGCAGACCCACCAGCGCCTCCTACGAGCAGTACTTC; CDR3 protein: CASRPTSASYEQYF
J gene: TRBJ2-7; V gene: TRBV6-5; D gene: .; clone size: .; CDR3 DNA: TGTGCCAGCAGTTACTCGAGGCTAGGGACGGCCTACGAGCAGTACTTC; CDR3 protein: CASSYSRLGTAYEQYF
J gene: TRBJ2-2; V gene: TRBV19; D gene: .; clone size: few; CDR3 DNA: TGTGCCAGTCTCCCCGGGACCGGGACACCGAACACCGGGGAGCTGTTTTTT; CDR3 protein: CASLPGTGTPNTGELFF